A selection of T cell receptor beta chains follows, all from one sample in a study of blood T cell repertoires in COVID-19. Assay: immunoSEQ multiplex PCR; the TCRdb copy retains only in-frame clones and omits some. Of about 54,000 clones in the sample, over 65% are singletons; the top ten hold about 5.8%. Sample: peripheral blood. Source of these receptors: a human donor in a cohort sampled during active COVID-19. CDR3s include the opening cysteine and the closing phenylalanine or tryptophan. The order of the fields is D gene, J gene, clone size, V gene, CDR3 DNA, CDR3 protein. A D gene is named only where the DNA matches it firmly. The size field is filled for only some rows; it gives once, few, many or a size class.

>-|TRBJ2-7|-|TRBV29-1
TGCAGCGTTGCAAGAGACTACGAGCAGTACTTC
CSVARDYEQYF
>TRBD1|TRBJ1-2|once|TRBV3-1/TRBV3-2
TGTGCCAGCGCGGGACAGGGCAATGTTTATGGCTACACCTTC
CASAGQGNVYGYTF
>-|TRBJ1-6|-|TRBV28
TGTGCCAACGCGGACACGCTTTCTGGACCCCTCCACTTT
CANADTLSGPLHF
>-|TRBJ2-1|once|TRBV27
TGTGCCAGCCAAAGGGGGGGGGCCTTTAGAAGCTCCTACAATGAGCAGTTCTTC
CASQRGGAFRSSYNEQFF
>-|TRBJ1-1|-|TRBV13
TGTGCCAGCAGCTTTAGGGGCACTGAAGCTTTCTTT
CASSFRGTEAFF
>-|TRBJ1-6|-|TRBV7-2
TGTGCCAGCAGCCCGTCTATCTCGAGCTCCTATAATTCACCCCTCCACTTT
CASSPSISSSYNSPLHF
>-|TRBJ2-3|-|TRBV7-6
TGTGCCAGCAGCTTAGTGGGCGGGGGCACAGATACGCAGTATTTT
CASSLVGGGTDTQYF
>-|TRBJ2-1|-|TRBV7-9
TGTGCCAGCAGCCCAGTTCTCGCTCAGTCAGCCTACAATGAGCAGTTCTTC
CASSPVLAQSAYNEQFF
>-|TRBJ1-1|-|TRBV12-3/TRBV12-4
TGTGCCAGCAGTTTTTCGTACACTGAAGCTTTCTTT
CASSFSYTEAFF
>TRBD2|TRBJ2-2|-|TRBV19
TGTGCCAGTAGAAACGGACTAGCCGCCGGGGAGCTGTTTTTT
CASRNGLAAGELFF
>TRBD1|TRBJ1-2|-|TRBV5-1
TGCGCCAGCAGCCTGAGGGGGCAGGGCTGGGGCTACACCTTC
CASSLRGQGWGYTF
>-|TRBJ1-4|-|TRBV28
TGTGCCAGCAGCTCAACCTACGACAGATCCTCTAATGAAAAACTGTTTTTT
CASSSTYDRSSNEKLFF
>-|TRBJ2-5|-|TRBV10-3
TGTGCCATCAGTGGCGGACAGTCCGGCGGGGAGACCCAGTACTTC
CAISGGQSGGETQYF